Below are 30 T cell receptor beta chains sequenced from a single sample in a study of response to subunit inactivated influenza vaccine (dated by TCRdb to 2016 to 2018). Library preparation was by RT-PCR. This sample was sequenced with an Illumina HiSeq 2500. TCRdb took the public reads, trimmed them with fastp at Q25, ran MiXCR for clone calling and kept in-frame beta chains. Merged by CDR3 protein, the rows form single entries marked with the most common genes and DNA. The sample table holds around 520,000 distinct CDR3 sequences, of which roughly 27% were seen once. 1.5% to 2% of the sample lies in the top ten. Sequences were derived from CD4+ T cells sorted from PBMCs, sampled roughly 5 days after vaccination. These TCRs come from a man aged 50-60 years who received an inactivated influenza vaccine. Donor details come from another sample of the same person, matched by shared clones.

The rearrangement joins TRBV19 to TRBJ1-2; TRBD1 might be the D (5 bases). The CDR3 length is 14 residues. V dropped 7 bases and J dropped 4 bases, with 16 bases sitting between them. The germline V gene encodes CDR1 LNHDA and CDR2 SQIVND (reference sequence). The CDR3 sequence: CASNERSGTYGYTF. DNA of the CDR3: TGTGCCAGTAACGAGAGGAGCGGGACCTATGGCTACACCTTC.

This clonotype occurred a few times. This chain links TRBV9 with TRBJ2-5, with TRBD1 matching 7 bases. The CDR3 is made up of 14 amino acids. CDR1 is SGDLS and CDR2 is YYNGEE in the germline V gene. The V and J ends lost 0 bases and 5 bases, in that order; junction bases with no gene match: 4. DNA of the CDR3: TGTGCCAGCAGCGTAGGGCAGGGGGTGGAGACCCAGTACTTC. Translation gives CASSVGQGVETQYF.

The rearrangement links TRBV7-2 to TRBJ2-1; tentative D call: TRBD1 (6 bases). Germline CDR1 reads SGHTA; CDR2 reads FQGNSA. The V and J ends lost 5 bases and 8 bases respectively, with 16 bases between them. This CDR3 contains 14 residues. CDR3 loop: CASSRQAPGHEQFF. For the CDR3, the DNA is TGTGCCAGCAGCAGACAGGCCCCGGGGCATGAGCAGTTCTTC.

The CDR3 sequence is CASSPWGGKNTGELFF. CDR3 coding DNA: TGTGCCAGCAGTCCATGGGGAGGGAAGAACACCGGGGAGCTGTTTTTT. V is TRBV6-1 and J is TRBJ2-2; 7 nucleotides line up with TRBD2. This CDR3 has 16 amino acids. Germline V lookup: CDR1 MNHNS, CDR2 SASEGT. V lost 5 bases to trimming and J lost 1 base; unmatched junction nucleotides: 7.

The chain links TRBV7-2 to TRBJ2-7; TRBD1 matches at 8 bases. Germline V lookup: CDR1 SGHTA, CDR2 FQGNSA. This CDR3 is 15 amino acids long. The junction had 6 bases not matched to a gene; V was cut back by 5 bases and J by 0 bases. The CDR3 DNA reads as TGTGCCAGCAGCACCAGGACAGGGACCTCCTACGAGCAGTACTTC. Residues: CASSTRTGTSYEQYF.

CDR3 bases: TGTGCCACCAGTGATAATCCCGGGACAGGGTCCCGTGTCACAGATACGCAGTATTTT. It yields the protein CATSDNPGTGSRVTDTQYF. The chain links TRBV24-1 to TRBJ2-3, with TRBD1 matching over 9 bases. This CDR3 contains 19 residues. Germline trimming cut 3 bases from V and 2 bases from J; bases unmatched to any gene: 14. Germline V lookup: CDR1 KGHDR, CDR2 SFDVKD.

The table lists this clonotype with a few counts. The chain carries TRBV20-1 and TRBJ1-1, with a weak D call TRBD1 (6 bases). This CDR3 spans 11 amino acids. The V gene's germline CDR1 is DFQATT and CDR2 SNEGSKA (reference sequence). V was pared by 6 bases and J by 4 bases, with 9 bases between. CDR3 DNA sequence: TGCAGTGCGACAGGAGGCACTGAAGCTTTCTTT. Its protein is CSATGGTEAFF.

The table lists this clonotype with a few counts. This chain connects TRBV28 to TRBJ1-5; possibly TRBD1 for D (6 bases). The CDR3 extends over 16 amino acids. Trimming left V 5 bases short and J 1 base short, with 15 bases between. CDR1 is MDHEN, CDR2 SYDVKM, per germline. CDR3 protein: CASSREQGRSNQPQHF. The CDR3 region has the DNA TGTGCCAGCAGTCGTGAACAGGGACGCAGCAATCAGCCCCAGCATTTT.

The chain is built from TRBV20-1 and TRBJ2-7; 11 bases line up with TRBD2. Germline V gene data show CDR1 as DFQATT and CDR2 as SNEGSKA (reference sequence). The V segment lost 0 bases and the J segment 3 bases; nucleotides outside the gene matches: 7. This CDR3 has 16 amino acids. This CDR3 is CSARDPQLAGVYEQYF. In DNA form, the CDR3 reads TGCAGTGCTAGAGATCCCCAACTAGCGGGAGTCTACGAGCAGTACTTC.

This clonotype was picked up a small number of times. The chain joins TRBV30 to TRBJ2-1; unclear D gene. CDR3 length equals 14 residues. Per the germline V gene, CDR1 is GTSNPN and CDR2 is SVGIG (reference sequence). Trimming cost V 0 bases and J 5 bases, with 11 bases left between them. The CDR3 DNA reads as TGTGCCTGGAGTGTAGGTCTCGGAAACAATGAGCAGTTCTTC. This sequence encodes CAWSVGLGNNEQFF. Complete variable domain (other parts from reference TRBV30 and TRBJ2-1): SQTIHQWPATLVQPVGSPLSLECTVEGTSNPNLYWYRQAAGRGLQLLFYSVGIGQISSEVPQNLSASRPQDRQFILSSKKLLLSDSGFYLCAWSVGLGNNEQFFGPGTRLTVL.

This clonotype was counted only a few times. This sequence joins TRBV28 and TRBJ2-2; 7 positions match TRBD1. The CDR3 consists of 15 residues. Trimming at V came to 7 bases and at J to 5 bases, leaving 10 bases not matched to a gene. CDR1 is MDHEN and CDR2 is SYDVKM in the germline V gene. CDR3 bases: TGTGCCAGCACCCGGATGGGACAGAGTACCGGGGAGCTGTTTTTT. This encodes CASTRMGQSTGELFF. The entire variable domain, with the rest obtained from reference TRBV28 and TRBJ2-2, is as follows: DVKVTQSSRYLVKRTGEKVFLECVQDMDHENMFWYRQDPGLGLRLIYFSYDVKMKEKGDIPEGYSVSREKKERFSLILESASTNQTSMYLCASTRMGQSTGELFFGEGSRLTVL.

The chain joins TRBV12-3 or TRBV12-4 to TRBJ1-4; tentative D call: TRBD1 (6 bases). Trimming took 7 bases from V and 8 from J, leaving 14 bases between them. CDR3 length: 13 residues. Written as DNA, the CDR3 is TGTGCCAGCACCCAAGGGGGGAAGGAAAAACTGTTTTTT. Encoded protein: CASTQGGKEKLFF.

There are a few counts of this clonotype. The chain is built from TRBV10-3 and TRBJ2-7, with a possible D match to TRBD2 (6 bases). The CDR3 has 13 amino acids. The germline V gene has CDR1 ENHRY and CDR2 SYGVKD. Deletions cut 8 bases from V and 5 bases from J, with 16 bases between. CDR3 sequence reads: CAIQDGGFHEQYF. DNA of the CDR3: TGTGCCATCCAAGACGGGGGTTTCCACGAGCAGTACTTC.

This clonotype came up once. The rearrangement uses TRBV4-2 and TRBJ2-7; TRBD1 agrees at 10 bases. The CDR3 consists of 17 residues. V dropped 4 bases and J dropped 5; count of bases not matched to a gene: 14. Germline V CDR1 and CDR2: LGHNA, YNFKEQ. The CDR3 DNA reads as TGTGCCAGCAGCCTGCACCCACTGGGACAGGGGTCGAACGAGCAGTACTTC. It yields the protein CASSLHPLGQGSNEQYF.

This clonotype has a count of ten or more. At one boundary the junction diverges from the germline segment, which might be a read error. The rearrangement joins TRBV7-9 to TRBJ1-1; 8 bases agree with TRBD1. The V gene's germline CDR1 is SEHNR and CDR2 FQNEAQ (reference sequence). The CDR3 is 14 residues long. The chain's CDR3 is CASSSQGGNTEAFF. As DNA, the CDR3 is TGCGCCAGCAGCTCACAGGGGGGGAACACTGAAGCTTTCTTT.

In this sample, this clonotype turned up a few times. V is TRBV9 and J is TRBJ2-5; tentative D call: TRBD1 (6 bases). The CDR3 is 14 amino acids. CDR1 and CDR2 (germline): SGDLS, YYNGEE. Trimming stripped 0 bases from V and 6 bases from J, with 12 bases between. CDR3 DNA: TGTGCCAGCAGCGTAGATCCAGGGGTCAAGACCCAGTACTTC. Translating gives CASSVDPGVKTQYF. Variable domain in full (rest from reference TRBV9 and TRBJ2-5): DSGVTQTPKHLITATGQRVTLRCSPRSGDLSVYWYQQSLDQGLQFLIQYYNGEERAKGNILERFSAQQFPDLHSELNLSSLELGDSALYFCASSVDPGVKTQYFGPGTRLLVL.

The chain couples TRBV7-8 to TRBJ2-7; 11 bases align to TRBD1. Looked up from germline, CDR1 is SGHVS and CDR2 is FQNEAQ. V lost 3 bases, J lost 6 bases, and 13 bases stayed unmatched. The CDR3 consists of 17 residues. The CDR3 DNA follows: TGTGCCAGCAGCTTTACCCCCGGGACAGGGGGTCTGGGCGAGCAGTACTTC. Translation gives CASSFTPGTGGLGEQYF.

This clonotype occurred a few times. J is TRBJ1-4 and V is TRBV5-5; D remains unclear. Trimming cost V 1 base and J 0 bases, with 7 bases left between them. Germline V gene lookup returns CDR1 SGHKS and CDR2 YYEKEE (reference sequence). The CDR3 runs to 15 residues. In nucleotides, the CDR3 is TGTGCCAGCAGCTTGACGGTCCCAACTAATGAAAAACTGTTTTTT. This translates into CASSLTVPTNEKLFF.

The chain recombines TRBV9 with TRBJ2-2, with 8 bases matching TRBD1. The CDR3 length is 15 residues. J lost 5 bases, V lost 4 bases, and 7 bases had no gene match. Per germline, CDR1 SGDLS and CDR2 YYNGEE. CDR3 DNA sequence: TGTGCCAGCAGCCCCTGGACAGGGAGGACCGGGGAGCTGTTTTTT. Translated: CASSPWTGRTGELFF.

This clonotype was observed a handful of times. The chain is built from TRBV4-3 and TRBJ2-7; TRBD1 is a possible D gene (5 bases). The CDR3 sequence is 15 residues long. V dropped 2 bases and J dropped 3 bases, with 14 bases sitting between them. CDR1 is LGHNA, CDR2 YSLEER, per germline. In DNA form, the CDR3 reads TGCGCCAGCAGCCAAAAACCGCAGGGCAACTACGAGCAGTACTTC. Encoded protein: CASSQKPQGNYEQYF.

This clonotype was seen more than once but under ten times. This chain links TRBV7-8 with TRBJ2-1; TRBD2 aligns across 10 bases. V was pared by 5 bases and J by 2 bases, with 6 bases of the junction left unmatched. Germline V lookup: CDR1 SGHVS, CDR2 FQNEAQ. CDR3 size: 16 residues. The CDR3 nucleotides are TGTGCCAGCAGCCCCGTCGGACTAGCGGCCTACAATGAGCAGTTCTTC. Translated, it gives CASSPVGLAAYNEQFF.

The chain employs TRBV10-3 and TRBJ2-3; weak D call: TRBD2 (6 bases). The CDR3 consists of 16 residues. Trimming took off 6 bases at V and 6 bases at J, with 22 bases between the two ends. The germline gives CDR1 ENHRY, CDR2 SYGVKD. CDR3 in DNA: TGTGCCATCAGCCCCAAGCTCCGGGACTCCGCCGATACGCAGTATTTT. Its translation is CAISPKLRDSADTQYF.

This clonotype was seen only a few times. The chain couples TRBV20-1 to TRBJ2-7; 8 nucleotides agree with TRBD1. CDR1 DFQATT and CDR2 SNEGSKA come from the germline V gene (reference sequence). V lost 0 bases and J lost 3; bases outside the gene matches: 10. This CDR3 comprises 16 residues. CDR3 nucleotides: TGCAGTGCTAGAGATTGGGGGACAGGAGAAGGCTACGAGCAGTACTTC. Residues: CSARDWGTGEGYEQYF.

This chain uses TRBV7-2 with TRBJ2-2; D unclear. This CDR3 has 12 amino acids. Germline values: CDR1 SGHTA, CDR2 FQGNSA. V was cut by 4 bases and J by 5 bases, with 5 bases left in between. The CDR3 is CASSYGTGELFF. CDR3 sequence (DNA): TGTGCCAGCAGCTACGGGACCGGGGAGCTGTTTTTT.

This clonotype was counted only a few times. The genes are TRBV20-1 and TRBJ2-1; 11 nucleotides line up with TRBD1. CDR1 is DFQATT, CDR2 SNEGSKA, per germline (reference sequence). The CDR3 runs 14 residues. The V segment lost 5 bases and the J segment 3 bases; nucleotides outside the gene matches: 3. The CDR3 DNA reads TGCAGTGCTCCCGGGACAGGGGGCTACAATGAGCAGTTCTTC. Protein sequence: CSAPGTGGYNEQFF.

The CDR3 sequence is CASSLTGIFNYGYTF. CDR3 DNA: TGCGCCAGCAGTCTAACAGGAATATTTAACTATGGCTACACCTTC. V gene TRBV5-1 combines with J gene TRBJ1-2; the D gene is possibly TRBD1 (5 bases). With 5 bases removed from V and 1 base from J, the gap between germline ends came to 15 bases. Germline loops: CDR1 SGHRS, CDR2 YFSETQ. This CDR3 contains 15 residues.

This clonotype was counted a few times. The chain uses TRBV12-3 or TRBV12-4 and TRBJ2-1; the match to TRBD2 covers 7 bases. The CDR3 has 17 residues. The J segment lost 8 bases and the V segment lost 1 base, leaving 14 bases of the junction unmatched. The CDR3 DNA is TGTGCCAGCAGTTTAGATTCTGGGAGGGTCGTCCCTCATGAGCAGTTCTTC. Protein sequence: CASSLDSGRVVPHEQFF.

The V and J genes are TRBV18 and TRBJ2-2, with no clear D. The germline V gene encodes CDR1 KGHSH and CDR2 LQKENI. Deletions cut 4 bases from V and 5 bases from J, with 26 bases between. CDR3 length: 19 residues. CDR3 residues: CASSRPLQWKGKSTGELFF. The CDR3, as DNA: TGTGCCAGCTCACGCCCACTCCAATGGAAAGGGAAATCTACCGGGGAGCTGTTTTTT.

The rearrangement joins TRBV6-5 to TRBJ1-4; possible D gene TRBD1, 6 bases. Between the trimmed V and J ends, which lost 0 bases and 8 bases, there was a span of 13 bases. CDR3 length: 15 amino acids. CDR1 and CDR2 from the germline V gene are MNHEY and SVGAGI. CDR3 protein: CASSYSGRGIEKLFF. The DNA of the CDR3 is TGTGCCAGCAGTTACTCCGGCAGGGGAATCGAAAAACTGTTTTTT.

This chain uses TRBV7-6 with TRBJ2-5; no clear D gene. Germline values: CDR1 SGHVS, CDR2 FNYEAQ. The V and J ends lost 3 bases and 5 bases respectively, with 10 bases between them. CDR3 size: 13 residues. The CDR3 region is CASSLAPLETQYF. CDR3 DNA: TGTGCCAGCAGCTTGGCCCCTCTCGAGACCCAGTACTTC.